This T cell receptor beta chain originates from a study of response to subunit inactivated influenza vaccine. In this sample, this clonotype turned up a few times. Its antigen remains unidentified. MiXCR was run by TCRdb on the RT-PCR reads, yielding one entry per CDR3 protein. The sample records 590,000 or so distinct CDR3 sequences, 13% to 15% being singletons. Losses at the gene ends were 6 bases for V and 3 bases for J; bases not matched to a gene: 7. CDR1 and CDR2 (germline): DFQATT, SNEGSKA (reference sequence). The length of the CDR3 is 15 residues. Overall study findings and caveats: After each seasonal influenza vaccination, few new T cells are recruited, the authors suggested.

The TCR comes from a man aged 50 to 59 who received an inactivated influenza vaccine. This chain joins TRBV20-1 and TRBJ2-1; 11 bases are a match to TRBD2. This material consisted of PBMCs from blood, taken about 14 days before vaccination. The CDR3 bases are TGCAGTGCAGAGTCTCTAGCGGGAGGCTACAATGAGCAGTTCTTC. It encodes CSAESLAGGYNEQFF.